This note documents a single TCR beta chain sequence. The data were taken from a study of blood T cell repertoires in COVID-19. Overall study: Sources were T cells, B-cell-depleted T cells, or PBMCs; the material itself was cDNA or gDNA.

Authors' processing steps: Nucleated cell counts were estimated from reference gene primer amplification. This table comes from immunoSEQ multiplex PCR, and its TCRdb copy is limited to in-frame clones, with some not included. V and J calls and clone size come straight from that table; D and trimming were deduced from the DNA. Among a few hundred thousand clones listed, about 87% were seen once. Germline trimming cut 8 bases from V and 7 bases from J; bases unmatched to any gene: 1. This CDR3 is 12 amino acids long. The germline gives CDR1 LNHDA, CDR2 SQIVND (reference sequence). This clonotype originated in a man between 60 and 70 years old who had recovered from COVID-19. Sequencing was performed on peripheral blood. The chain combines TRBV19 with TRBJ1-6; 8 nucleotides line up with TRBD1. The DNA for the CDR3 is TGTGCCAGTCGGACAGGGAATTCACCCCTCCACTTT. It yields the protein CASRTGNSPLHF.